This paragraph covers one T cell receptor (beta chain) sequence. Its antigen is unidentified. Enrolled patients, whose metastatic non-small-cell lung cancer was chemo-refractory, received focal radiation plus CTLA-4 blockade with ipilimumab. This entry belongs to a study of radiotherapy plus CTLA-4 blockade in lung cancer. The overall study: With roughly 28% of patients having disease control, objective responses were seen in approximately 17%. Points from the study as a whole: Reports state that early shifts in blood T cell clones, with interferon-beta, best predicted response.

This CDR3 is built from 14 residues. With V trimmed by 8 bases and J by 2 bases, 2 bases remained unmatched. Germline V gene sequence: CDR1 MNHNS, CDR2 SASEGT. The method was immunoSEQ multiplex PCR; TCRdb's version includes in-frame clones alone and lacks a portion of them. Among over 100,000 clones, approximately 77% were seen once, and the ten largest hold around 3.3%. Sample: peripheral blood, taken from a patient treated with radiotherapy plus ipilimumab. This chain links TRBV6-1 with TRBJ2-6, with 8 positions matching TRBD1. This receptor was taken from a human donor with non-small cell lung cancer that progressed on radiotherapy plus ipilimumab. Some clones in this sample may be carry-over from other donors' samples. CDR3 protein: CASRRGPGANVLTF. For the CDR3, the DNA is TGTGCCAGCCGCAGGGGGCCTGGGGCCAACGTCCTGACTTTC.